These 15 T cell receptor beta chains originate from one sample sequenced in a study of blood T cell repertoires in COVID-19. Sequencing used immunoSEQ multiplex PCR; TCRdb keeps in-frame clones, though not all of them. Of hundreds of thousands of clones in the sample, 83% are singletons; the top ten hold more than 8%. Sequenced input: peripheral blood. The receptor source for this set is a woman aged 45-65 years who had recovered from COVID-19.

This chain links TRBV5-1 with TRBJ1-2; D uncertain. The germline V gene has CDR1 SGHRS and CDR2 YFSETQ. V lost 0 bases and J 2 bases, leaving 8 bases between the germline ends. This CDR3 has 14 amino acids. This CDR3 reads CASSLGERNYGYTF. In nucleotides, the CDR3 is TGCGCCAGCAGCTTGGGAGAGCGGAACTATGGCTACACCTTC.

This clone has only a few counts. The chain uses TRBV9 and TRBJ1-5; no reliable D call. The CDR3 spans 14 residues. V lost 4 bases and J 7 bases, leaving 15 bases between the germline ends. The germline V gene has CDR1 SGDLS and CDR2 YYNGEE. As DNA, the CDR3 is TGTGCCAGCAGCAAACTAGACGGGATGCAGCCCCAGCATTTT. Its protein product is CASSKLDGMQPQHF.

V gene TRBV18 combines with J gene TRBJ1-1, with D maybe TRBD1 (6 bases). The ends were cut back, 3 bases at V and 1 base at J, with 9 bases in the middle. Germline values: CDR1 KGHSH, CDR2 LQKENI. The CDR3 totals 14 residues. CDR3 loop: CASSPRQENTEAFF. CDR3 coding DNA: TGTGCCAGCTCACCCCGACAGGAGAACACTGAAGCTTTCTTT.

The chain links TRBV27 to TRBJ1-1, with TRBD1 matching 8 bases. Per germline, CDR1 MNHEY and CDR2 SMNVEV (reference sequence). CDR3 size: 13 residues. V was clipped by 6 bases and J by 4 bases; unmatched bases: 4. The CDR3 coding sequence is TGTGCCAGCAGGGACAGGGTGGGCACTGAAGCTTTCTTT. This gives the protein CASRDRVGTEAFF.

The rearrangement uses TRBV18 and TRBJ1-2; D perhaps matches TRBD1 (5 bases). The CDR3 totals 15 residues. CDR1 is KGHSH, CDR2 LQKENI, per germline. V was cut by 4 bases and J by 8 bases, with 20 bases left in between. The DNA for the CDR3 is TGTGCCAGCTCACAGTCAGGGAAATTTTCCAGCGGCTACACCTTC. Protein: CASSQSGKFSSGYTF.

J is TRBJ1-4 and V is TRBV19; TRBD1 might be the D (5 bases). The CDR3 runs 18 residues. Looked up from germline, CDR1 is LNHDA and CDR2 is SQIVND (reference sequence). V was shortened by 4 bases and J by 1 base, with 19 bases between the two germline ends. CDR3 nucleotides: TGTGCCAGTAGTAGAGGAGGGGACTCCCTCGGAACTAATGAAAAACTGTTTTTT. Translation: CASSRGGDSLGTNEKLFF.

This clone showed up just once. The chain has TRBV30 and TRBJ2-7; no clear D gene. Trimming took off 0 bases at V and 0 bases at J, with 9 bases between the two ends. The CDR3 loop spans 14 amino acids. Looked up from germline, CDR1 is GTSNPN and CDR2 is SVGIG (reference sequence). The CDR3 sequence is CAWSVHGSSYEQYF. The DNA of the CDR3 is TGTGCCTGGAGTGTACATGGCAGCTCCTACGAGCAGTACTTC.

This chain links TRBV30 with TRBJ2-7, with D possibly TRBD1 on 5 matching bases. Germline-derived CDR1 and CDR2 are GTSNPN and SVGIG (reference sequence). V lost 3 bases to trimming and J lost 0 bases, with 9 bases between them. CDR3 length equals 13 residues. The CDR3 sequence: CAWSRTFSYEQYF. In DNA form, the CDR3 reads TGTGCCTGGAGCCGGACATTCTCCTACGAGCAGTACTTC.

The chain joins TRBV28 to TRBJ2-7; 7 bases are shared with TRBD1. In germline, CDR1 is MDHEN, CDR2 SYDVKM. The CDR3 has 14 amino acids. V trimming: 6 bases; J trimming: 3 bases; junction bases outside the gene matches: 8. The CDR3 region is CASRDTGVGYEQYF. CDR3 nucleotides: TGTGCCAGCAGAGATACAGGGGTCGGCTACGAGCAGTACTTC.

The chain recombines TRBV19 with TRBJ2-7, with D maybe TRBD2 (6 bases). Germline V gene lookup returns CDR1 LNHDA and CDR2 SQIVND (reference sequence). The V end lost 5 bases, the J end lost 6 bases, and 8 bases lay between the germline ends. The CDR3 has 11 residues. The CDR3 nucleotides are TGTGCCAGTAGTGGGGGGACCGAGCAGTACTTC. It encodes CASSGGTEQYF.

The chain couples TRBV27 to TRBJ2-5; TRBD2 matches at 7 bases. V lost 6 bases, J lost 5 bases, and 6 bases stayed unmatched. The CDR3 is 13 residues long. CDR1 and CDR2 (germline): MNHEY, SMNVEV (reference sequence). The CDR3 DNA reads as TGTGCCAGCAGGTCGGGGGGTGGGGAGACCCAGTACTTC. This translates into CASRSGGGETQYF.

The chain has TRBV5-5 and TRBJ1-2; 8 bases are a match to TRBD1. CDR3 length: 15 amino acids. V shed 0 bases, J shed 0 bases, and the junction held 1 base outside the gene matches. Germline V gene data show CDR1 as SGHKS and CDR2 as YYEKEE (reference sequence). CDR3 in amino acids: CASSLGTGSNYGYTF. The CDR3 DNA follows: TGTGCCAGCAGCTTGGGGACAGGGTCTAACTATGGCTACACCTTC.

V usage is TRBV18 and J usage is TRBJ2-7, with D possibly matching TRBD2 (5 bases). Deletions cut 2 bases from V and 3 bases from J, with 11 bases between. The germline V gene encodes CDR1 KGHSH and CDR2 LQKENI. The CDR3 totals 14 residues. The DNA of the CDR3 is TGTGCCAGCTCACCAGGGTCGGGAATCTACGAGCAGTACTTC. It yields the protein CASSPGSGIYEQYF.

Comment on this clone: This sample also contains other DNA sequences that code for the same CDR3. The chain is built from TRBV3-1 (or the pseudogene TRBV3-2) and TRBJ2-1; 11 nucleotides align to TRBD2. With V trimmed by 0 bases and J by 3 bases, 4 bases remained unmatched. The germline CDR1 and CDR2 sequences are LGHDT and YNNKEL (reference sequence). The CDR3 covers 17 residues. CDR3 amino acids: CASSQEGLADSYNEQFF. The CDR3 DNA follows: TGTGCCAGCAGCCAAGAGGGACTAGCGGATAGCTACAATGAGCAGTTCTTC.

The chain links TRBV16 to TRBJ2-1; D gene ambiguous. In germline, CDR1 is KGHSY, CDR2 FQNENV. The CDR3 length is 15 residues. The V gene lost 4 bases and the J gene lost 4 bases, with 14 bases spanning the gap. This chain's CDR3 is CASSPIVTAYNEQFF. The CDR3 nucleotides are TGTGCCAGCAGCCCAATCGTCACAGCTTACAATGAGCAGTTCTTC.